This T cell receptor beta chain came from a study of somatic mutations in cytotoxic T cells in rheumatoid arthritis. Clones were sequenced by immunoSEQ multiplex PCR, and TCRdb holds only the in-frame ones, with some missing. Of 20,000 or so clones listed, 85% were seen once; the top ten hold about 7%. The germline V gene encodes CDR1 SGHTS and CDR2 YDEGEE. The CDR3 runs to 16 residues. V lost 4 bases to trimming and J lost 1 base, with 18 bases between them. The genes are TRBV5-8 and TRBJ2-7, with a tentative D call TRBD1 (5 bases). The source of this sequence is a woman aged 40 to 50 with rheumatoid arthritis. Sequencing was done on a sample of CD8+ T cells sorted from blood. As DNA, the CDR3 is TGTGCCAGCAGCCATGACAGAAACCTTCCTTCCTACGAGCAGTACTTC. This translates into CASSHDRNLPSYEQYF.